Following are 20 T cell receptor beta chains from one sample sequenced in a study of Ad26.COV2.S vaccination and SARS-CoV-2 variants. The treatment: roughly 18 received Ad26.COV2.S at low or high dose, single or two shots; several received placebo; per-sample allocation not given. Sampling was done on day 63 after the first vaccine or placebo injection. Assay: immunoSEQ multiplex PCR; the TCRdb copy retains only in-frame clones and omits some. Found here are 250,000 or so clones, about 83% of them singletons; the top ten hold less than 3.5%. The sequencing used peripheral blood, collected in a trial of Ad26.COV2.S vaccine versus placebo. These receptors were taken from a person aged 18-60 years who received the Ad26.COV2.S COVID-19 vaccine or a placebo.

The chain is built from TRBV18 and TRBJ2-1; D is unresolved. Germline-derived CDR1 and CDR2 are KGHSH and LQKENI. V was cut by 3 bases and J by 10 bases, with 13 bases left in between. This CDR3 has 13 residues. For the CDR3, the DNA is TGTGCCAGCTCACCGGCAGAGGCCACGGAGCAGTTCTTC. It encodes CASSPAEATEQFF.

The J gene is TRBJ2-2, the V gene TRBV9; 11 positions agree with TRBD2. V trimming: 4 bases; J trimming: 8 bases; junction bases outside the gene matches: 10. The length of the CDR3 is 16 residues. Germline values: CDR1 SGDLS, CDR2 YYNGEE. The CDR3 coding sequence is TGTGCCAGCAGCCCAGGACTAGCGGGCCGATTGGGGGAGCTGTTTTTT. Translated: CASSPGLAGRLGELFF.

This clone was detected only a few times. This chain links TRBV19 with TRBJ1-5; the D is unclear. CDR1 and CDR2 from the germline V gene are LNHDA and SQIVND (reference sequence). V lost 0 bases and J 9 bases, leaving 9 bases between the germline ends. CDR3 length: 13 amino acids. CDR3 coding DNA: TGTGCCAGTAGTATAGATGAGGGTTCGCCCCAGCATTTT. It specifies CASSIDEGSPQHF.

The chain links TRBV6-5 to TRBJ2-5, with 10 nucleotides matching TRBD2. V lost 6 bases to trimming and J lost 8 bases; unmatched junction nucleotides: 6. Germline-derived CDR1 and CDR2 are MNHEY and SVGAGI. The CDR3 covers 13 residues. The CDR3 coding sequence is TGTGCCAGCAGGCTTAGCGGGGGGCTAACCCAGTACTTC. This gives the protein CASRLSGGLTQYF.

This chain joins TRBV7-8 and TRBJ2-1, with TRBD2 matching over 9 bases. V trimming: 3 bases; J trimming: 4 bases; junction bases outside the gene matches: 4. The CDR3 has 15 residues. CDR1 and CDR2 (germline): SGHVS, FQNEAQ. As DNA, the CDR3 is TGTGCCAGCAGCTTTGGTCTAGCGGGGTACAATGAGCAGTTCTTC. Its protein product is CASSFGLAGYNEQFF.

This chain uses TRBV30 with TRBJ2-1; 8 bases map to TRBD1. The germline gives CDR1 GTSNPN, CDR2 SVGIG (reference sequence). Losses at the gene ends were 1 base for V and 7 bases for J; bases not matched to a gene: 12. The CDR3 is made up of 16 amino acids. Here the CDR3 DNA reads TGTGCCTGGAGTGCCGCCGACAGGGGAAAGAGGAATGAGCAGTTCTTC. It specifies CAWSAADRGKRNEQFF.

The chain recombines TRBV5-5 with TRBJ1-3; D call uncertain. Trimming took 2 bases from V and 3 from J, leaving 12 bases between them. Per the germline V gene, CDR1 is SGHKS and CDR2 is YYEKEE (reference sequence). The CDR3 consists of 15 residues. CDR3 sequence (DNA): TGTGCCAGCAGCTTTCGGGGAGAAATTGGAAACACCATATATTTT. Translation: CASSFRGEIGNTIYF.

The CDR3 bases are TGTGCCAGCAGCGCAAGCTCCTACGAGCAGTACGTC. This gives the protein CASSASSYEQYV. The chain carries TRBV6-6 and TRBJ2-7; D call uncertain. This CDR3 is 12 amino acids long. V was trimmed by 6 bases and J by 0 bases, leaving 6 bases between them. CDR1 and CDR2 from the germline V gene are MNHNY and SVGAGI (reference sequence).

V is TRBV29-1 and J is TRBJ2-7; D is ambiguous. Between the trimmed V and J ends, which lost 6 bases and 0 bases, there was a span of 12 bases. The CDR3 extends over 13 amino acids. Per germline, CDR1 SQVTM and CDR2 ANQGSEA. The CDR3 is CSVATDSSYEQYF. The CDR3 DNA sequence: TGCAGCGTCGCCACGGATAGCTCCTACGAGCAGTACTTC.

The chain carries TRBV7-3 and TRBJ1-5; D gene uncertain. V was pared by 1 base and J by 4 bases, with 23 bases between. This CDR3 spans 19 amino acids. Germline V gene lookup returns CDR1 SGHTA and CDR2 FQGTGA. CDR3 bases: TGTGCCAGCAGCTTAAAACGTATGGGGAGGAGCAAATTTAATCAGCCCCAGCATTTT. Residues: CASSLKRMGRSKFNQPQHF.

This clone was counted once. The J gene is TRBJ2-5, the V gene TRBV11-2; the match to TRBD2 covers 12 bases. Per the germline V gene, CDR1 is SGHAT and CDR2 is FQNNGV. V lost 5 bases and J lost 5; bases outside the gene matches: 6. The CDR3 contains 15 residues. CDR3 residues: CASSGGLAGSETQYF. In DNA, the CDR3 is TGTGCCAGCAGCGGAGGACTAGCGGGAAGCGAGACCCAGTACTTC.

The chain recombines TRBV7-9 with TRBJ2-3; D may match TRBD1 or TRBD2 (5 bases each). V dropped 8 bases and J dropped 2 bases, with 17 bases sitting between them. The CDR3 contains 15 residues. From germline, CDR1 is SEHNR and CDR2 FQNEAQ (reference sequence). The CDR3 sequence is CASQTTGTLTDTQYF. In DNA form, the CDR3 reads TGTGCCAGCCAGACGACTGGGACCCTCACAGATACGCAGTATTTT. The entire variable domain, with the rest obtained from reference TRBV7-9 and TRBJ2-3, is as follows: DTGVSQNPRHKITKRGQNVTFRCDPISEHNRLYWYRQTLGQGPEFLTYFQNEAQLEKSRLLSDRFSAERPKGSFSTLEIQRTEQGDSAMYLCASQTTGTLTDTQYFGPGTRLTVL.

The V call is TRBV7-9, the J call TRBJ2-5, with D possibly matching TRBD1 (5 bases). This CDR3 region has 14 residues. Trimming stripped 8 bases from V and 2 bases from J, with 15 bases between. The germline V gene has CDR1 SEHNR and CDR2 FQNEAQ (reference sequence). The CDR3 sequence is CASERSTGQETQYF. For the CDR3, the DNA is TGTGCCAGCGAACGAAGTACAGGACAAGAGACCCAGTACTTC.

V usage is TRBV10-3 and J usage is TRBJ2-4; D might be TRBD2 (7 bases). CDR1 is ENHRY, CDR2 SYGVKD, per germline. The length of the CDR3 is 16 residues. V was trimmed by 0 bases and J by 3 bases, leaving 12 bases between them. The DNA for the CDR3 is TGTGCCATCAGTGAGTCAGGGGGGGCGCGCAAAAACATTCAGTACTTC. Translation: CAISESGGARKNIQYF.

The V gene is TRBV9, the J gene TRBJ2-1; maybe TRBD2 (5 bases). Looked up from germline, CDR1 is SGDLS and CDR2 is YYNGEE. V was clipped by 4 bases and J by 4 bases, with 6 bases between them. The CDR3 has 12 amino acids. The CDR3 is CASSRTYNEQFF. CDR3 DNA: TGTGCCAGCAGCCGGACTTACAATGAGCAGTTCTTC.

The chain joins TRBV6-5 to TRBJ2-7, with D tentatively TRBD2 (6 bases). Trimming cost V 0 bases and J 1 base, with 7 bases left between them. Germline values: CDR1 MNHEY, CDR2 SVGAGI. The CDR3 contains 14 residues. In DNA, the CDR3 is TGTGCCAGCAGTTACTCGGAGGGGTCCTACGAGCAGTACGTC. This sequence encodes CASSYSEGSYEQYV.

V gene TRBV7-6 combines with J gene TRBJ1-4; 7 bases match TRBD1. Trimming cost V 8 bases and J 7 bases; bases outside gene matches: 1. Germline CDR1 and CDR2: SGHVS and FNYEAQ. The CDR3 loop spans 11 amino acids. CDR3 in amino acids: CASGQAEKLFF. In DNA form, the CDR3 reads TGTGCCAGCGGACAGGCTGAAAAACTGTTTTTT.

The chain combines TRBV6-5 with TRBJ2-3; possibly TRBD1 for D (6 bases). Germline V lookup: CDR1 MNHEY, CDR2 SVGAGI. CDR3 size: 16 residues. Trimming took 1 base from V and 4 from J, leaving 15 bases between them. The CDR3 DNA is TGTGCCAGCAGTTACTTTGGTCAGGGGCCTTCAGATACGCAGTATTTT. Translated: CASSYFGQGPSDTQYF.

The chain employs TRBV6-6 and TRBJ1-5, with unresolved D. CDR1 is MNHNY and CDR2 is SVGAGI in the germline V gene (reference sequence). The V gene lost 5 bases and the J gene lost 6 bases, with 17 bases spanning the gap. This CDR3 region has 15 residues. The CDR3 coding sequence is TGTGCCAGCAGTCCCCTATCGGACGGTGCTCAGCCCCAGCATTTT. This encodes CASSPLSDGAQPQHF.

This clone was seen many times. This sequence joins TRBV5-1 and TRBJ2-2; unclear D gene. The V end was cut by 0 bases, the J end by 6 bases, with 21 bases between. This CDR3 contains 18 residues. Germline CDR1 reads SGHRS; CDR2 reads YFSETQ. For the CDR3, the DNA is TGCGCCAGCAGCTTGGCTATGGCCTCCCTGCCCGGCCCCGGGGAGCTGTTTTTT. Translation: CASSLAMASLPGPGELFF.